This T cell receptor beta chain was sequenced in a study of vaccination effects on CD4 cells after COVID-19. Sequencing was preceded by expansion of antigen-specific CD4+ T cells with viral peptide pools in the ViraFEST assay. Following 10 days of culture, CD4+ T cells were isolated. Negative nucleocapsid antibody tests before and after vaccination confirmed no previous SARS-CoV-2 infection. Culturing of some 2 million PBMC per well took place with approximately 9.3 IU/ml IL-2 and approximately 9.9 ug/ml peptides. Researchers swapped half the medium for IL-2 medium on both days 3 and 7. TCRdb's copy holds only in-frame clones and misses some; the assay was immunoSEQ multiplex PCR. In the table there are tens of thousands of clones, about 71% of which are singletons. CDR3 size: 14 residues. J gave up 0 bases and V 5 bases, and 4 bases lay outside the gene matches. Germline values: CDR1 GTSNPN, CDR2 SVGIG (reference sequence).

This clone occurred once. Antigen specificity is unknown. Study outcomes and limitations: Convalescent patients in the study were few, and early post-infection timepoints were absent.

The sequence derives from a human donor who received a COVID-19 vaccine. The sequencing here drew on CD4+ T cells from PBMCs cultured with HCoV-OC43 spike peptides, taken before COVID-19 vaccination. Subset meaning: HCoV-OC43 spike overlapping peptide pool stimulation. This sequence joins TRBV30 and TRBJ2-3; 8 bases are a match to TRBD2. CDR3: CAWGGGLSTDTQYF. In DNA form, the CDR3 reads TGTGCCTGGGGCGGGGGGCTGAGCACAGATACGCAGTATTTT.